These 30 T cell receptor beta chains originate from one sample sequenced in a study of cytomegalovirus exposure and HLA in healthy donors. Researchers ran the PCR with 60 Vbeta and 13 Jbeta primers. Repertoires were generated with immunoSEQ multiplex PCR, while TCRdb's copy carries only in-frame clones and drops some. The sample includes 45,000 to 65,000 clones, nearly 85% of them seen just once. Sequencing was done on a sample of PBMCs. These receptors were taken from a young man in good health and CMV-seronegative.

The gene calls are TRBV5-1 and TRBJ2-1, with D perhaps TRBD2 (5 bases). This CDR3 region has 13 residues. Germline V gives CDR1 SGHRS, CDR2 YFSETQ. The ends were cut back, 2 bases at V and 6 bases at J, with 9 bases in the middle. The CDR3 DNA is TGCGCCAGCAGCTTATGGACTTTCAATGAGCAGTTCTTC. Residues: CASSLWTFNEQFF.

This clone was recorded only once. This chain connects TRBV6-1 to TRBJ2-7; D perhaps matches TRBD1 (5 bases). The CDR3 spans 15 residues. V was shortened by 0 bases and J by 0 bases, with 9 bases between the two germline ends. Germline lookup yields CDR1 MNHNS and CDR2 SASEGT. CDR3 amino acids: CASSEAGVGSYEQYF. CDR3 nucleotides: TGTGCCAGCAGTGAAGCAGGGGTAGGCTCCTACGAGCAGTACTTC.

This clone came up a few times. The chain has TRBV14 and TRBJ2-7, with D possibly matching TRBD1 (6 bases). CDR1 is SGHDN, CDR2 FVKESK, per germline. Trimming took 2 bases from V and 11 from J, leaving 25 bases between them. The CDR3 sequence is 16 residues long. CDR3 bases: TGTGCCAGCAGCCAAAAATTGGGGTCAGGGGCCCCCGGAAAGTACTTC. Encoded protein: CASSQKLGSGAPGKYF.

The gene calls are TRBV5-1 and TRBJ1-1; TRBD1 is a possible D gene (6 bases). The CDR3 covers 13 residues. Trimming left V 2 bases short and J 4 bases short, with 9 bases between. CDR1 SGHRS and CDR2 YFSETQ come from the germline V gene. Here the CDR3 DNA reads TGCGCCAGCAGCTTTAAACAGGGCACTGAAGCTTTCTTT. This translates into CASSFKQGTEAFF.

The chain couples TRBV5-6 to TRBJ1-1; D remains unclear. CDR1 is SGHDT, CDR2 YYEEEE, per germline. The CDR3 runs 16 residues. The V gene lost 0 bases and the J gene lost 1 base, with 13 bases spanning the gap. CDR3 in amino acids: CASSLATVKRNTEAFF. DNA of the CDR3: TGTGCCAGCAGCTTGGCCACGGTAAAGCGGAACACTGAAGCTTTCTTT. The complete variable domain, with remaining parts taken from reference TRBV5-6 and TRBJ1-1, reads DAGVTQSPTHLIKTRGQQVTLRCSPKSGHDTVSWYQQALGQGPQFIFQYYEEEERQRGNFPDRFSGHQFPNYSSELNVNALLLGDSALYLCASSLATVKRNTEAFFGQGTRLTVV.

The V and J genes are TRBV10-1 and TRBJ1-1; no clear D. Looked up from germline, CDR1 is WNHNN and CDR2 is SYGVQD (reference sequence). The CDR3 has 15 amino acids. Trimming removed 0 bases at V and 1 base at J, with 9 bases between. The CDR3 sequence is CASSESRPGNTEAFF. Here the CDR3 DNA reads TGCGCCAGCAGTGAGTCGCGGCCCGGGAACACTGAAGCTTTCTTT.

CDR3 region: CASSLLGQGAYDYGYTF. The CDR3 DNA sequence: TGTGCCAGCAGCTTGTTGGGACAGGGGGCGTATGACTATGGCTACACCTTC. The chain recombines TRBV5-6 with TRBJ1-2; 12 bases align to TRBD1. This CDR3 contains 17 residues. Germline V gene sequence: CDR1 SGHDT, CDR2 YYEEEE. Trimming took 1 base from V and 3 from J; bases not matched to a gene: 7.

This clone was seen more than once but under ten times. This sequence joins TRBV10-3 and TRBJ1-2; D might be TRBD1 (5 bases). V lost 4 bases and J lost 7, with 10 bases in between. The germline V gene has CDR1 ENHRY and CDR2 SYGVKD. The CDR3 contains 12 residues. CDR3 sequence (DNA): TGTGCCATCAGTGTTGGGGGAGGTGGCTACACCTTC. Translation gives CAISVGGGGYTF.

The chain has TRBV10-3 and TRBJ1-1, with 9 bases fitting TRBD1. This CDR3 has 15 residues. V lost 4 bases and J lost 4; bases outside the gene matches: 7. CDR1 and CDR2 from the germline V gene are ENHRY and SYGVKD. The CDR3 coding sequence is TGTGCCATCAGTGGCACCCGGGACAGGGCCACTGAAGCTTTCTTT. This codes for CAISGTRDRATEAFF.

V gene TRBV6-5 combines with J gene TRBJ2-5, with a weak D call TRBD2 (6 bases). Trimming took off 2 bases at V and 2 bases at J, with 9 bases between the two ends. The CDR3 sequence is 14 residues long. Per the germline V gene, CDR1 is MNHEY and CDR2 is SVGAGI. The chain's CDR3 is CASSYVGGQETQYF. CDR3 nucleotide sequence: TGTGCCAGCAGTTACGTGGGGGGTCAAGAGACCCAGTACTTC.

This sequence joins TRBV19 and TRBJ1-5, with D uncertain. V gave up 2 bases and J gave up 7 bases, with 6 bases separating them. Germline V CDR1 and CDR2: LNHDA, SQIVND (reference sequence). CDR3 length: 12 amino acids. The CDR3 DNA is TGTGCCAGTAGTATAAAGGAGCAGCCCCAGCATTTT. Residues: CASSIKEQPQHF.

The rearrangement joins TRBV28 to TRBJ1-1; 7 bases match TRBD1. V trimming: 4 bases; J trimming: 2 bases; junction bases outside the gene matches: 7. Germline V lookup: CDR1 MDHEN, CDR2 SYDVKM. This CDR3 is 15 amino acids long. The CDR3 protein is CASSSWDRVNTEAFF. The CDR3 coding sequence is TGTGCCAGCAGTTCCTGGGACAGAGTTAACACTGAAGCTTTCTTT. The full variable domain, completed using reference TRBV28 and TRBJ1-1, is DVKVTQSSRYLVKRTGEKVFLECVQDMDHENMFWYRQDPGLGLRLIYFSYDVKMKEKGDIPEGYSVSREKKERFSLILESASTNQTSMYLCASSSWDRVNTEAFFGQGTRLTVV.

The J gene is TRBJ2-3, the V gene TRBV18, with 8 bases matching TRBD2. The ends lost 6 bases at V and 2 bases at J; junction bases unmatched: 13. Germline V lookup: CDR1 KGHSH, CDR2 LQKENI. This CDR3 comprises 17 residues. CDR3 in DNA: TGTGCCAGCTCGCCCTCCTGGGGTAGCGGGACCACAGATACGCAGTATTTT. Protein product: CASSPSWGSGTTDTQYF.

The chain employs TRBV7-2 and TRBJ2-3; a possible D gene is TRBD1 (6 bases). CDR1 and CDR2 (germline): SGHTA, FQGNSA. Between the trimmed V and J ends, which lost 0 bases and 1 base, there was a span of 11 bases. The CDR3 runs 16 residues. For the CDR3, the DNA is TGTGCCAGCAGCTTAGCCACAGGGTTGGGCACAGATACGCAGTATTTT. Residues: CASSLATGLGTDTQYF.

This chain joins TRBV15 and TRBJ1-1; no reliable D call. The CDR3 runs 14 residues. The V end lost 3 bases, the J end lost 0 bases, and 8 bases lay between the germline ends. Germline V gene lookup returns CDR1 LNHNV and CDR2 YYDKDF (reference sequence). CDR3 coding DNA: TGTGCCACCAGCAGCCTAGTAATGAACACTGAAGCTTTCTTT. Its protein is CATSSLVMNTEAFF.

The rearrangement links TRBV2 to TRBJ2-2; 10 bases align to TRBD2. The CDR3 has 16 residues. Looked up from germline, CDR1 is SNHLY and CDR2 is FYNNEI. Germline trimming cut 4 bases from V and 7 bases from J; bases unmatched to any gene: 9. CDR3 sequence: CASSVWLAGVGGELFF. The CDR3 nucleotides are TGTGCCAGCAGTGTGTGGCTAGCGGGAGTAGGCGGGGAGCTGTTTTTT. The full variable domain, completed using reference TRBV2 and TRBJ2-2, is EPEVTQTPSHQVTQMGQEVILRCVPISNHLYFYWYRQILGQKVEFLVSFYNNEISEKSEIFDDQFSVERPDGSNFTLKIRSTKLEDSAMYFCASSVWLAGVGGELFFGEGSRLTVL.

The CDR3 region has the DNA TGTGCCAGCAGTGCAGGGACAGGGGGGGGCTATGGCTACACCTTC. Amino acid sequence: CASSAGTGGGYGYTF. This chain connects TRBV2 to TRBJ1-2; TRBD1 agrees at 11 bases. This CDR3 contains 15 residues. Germline CDR1 SNHLY, CDR2 FYNNEI. The V and J ends lost 4 bases and 4 bases, in that order; junction bases with no gene match: 5.

This sequence joins TRBV6-6 and TRBJ2-6; 7 bases are a match to TRBD1. The CDR3 is 15 residues long. Germline CDR1 reads MNHNY; CDR2 reads SVGAGI (reference sequence). V was clipped by 6 bases and J by 7 bases; unmatched bases: 9. CDR3 nucleotide sequence: TGTGCCAGCAGGCTACAGGGGACGGGCGCCAACGTCCTGACTTTC. Protein product: CASRLQGTGANVLTF.

This clone has only a few counts. The rearrangement uses TRBV15 and TRBJ1-1, with D unresolved. The CDR3 length is 13 residues. Germline V gene data show CDR1 as LNHNV and CDR2 as YYDKDF (reference sequence). Trimming pared 1 base from V and 10 bases from J, leaving 13 bases between. CDR3 amino acids: CATSRVGGEPAFF. The DNA for the CDR3 is TGTGCCACCAGCAGAGTTGGCGGGGAACCAGCTTTCTTT.

The chain has TRBV11-2 and TRBJ2-5; TRBD2 is a possible D gene (6 bases). The CDR3 has 14 amino acids. The V and J ends lost 1 base and 5 bases respectively, with 11 bases between them. Germline loops: CDR1 SGHAT, CDR2 FQNNGV. Here the CDR3 DNA reads TGTGCCAGCAGCTTAGGACTAGAGTGGGAGACCCAGTACTTC. It codes for CASSLGLEWETQYF. Variable domain in full (rest from reference TRBV11-2 and TRBJ2-5): EAGVAQSPRYKIIEKRQSVAFWCNPISGHATLYWYQQILGQGPKLLIQFQNNGVVDDSQLPKDRFSAERLKGVDSTLKIQPAKLEDSAVYLCASSLGLEWETQYFGPGTRLLVL.

The chain combines TRBV15 with TRBJ2-3, with D uncertain. The V gene lost 1 base and the J gene lost 5 bases, with 10 bases spanning the gap. Germline loops: CDR1 LNHNV, CDR2 YYDKDF (reference sequence). The CDR3 covers 14 residues. The DNA of the CDR3 is TGTGCCACCAGCAGAGTGAGACATGAAGATACGCAGTATTTT. This codes for CATSRVRHEDTQYF.

The J gene is TRBJ1-5, the V gene TRBV10-3, with D possibly matching TRBD1 (6 bases). The V end was cut by 0 bases, the J end by 4 bases, with 10 bases between. CDR3 length equals 15 residues. Germline lookup yields CDR1 ENHRY and CDR2 SYGVKD. The CDR3 nucleotides are TGTGCCATCAGTGAGTCAGCACAGGGTAATCAGCCCCAGCATTTT. Translation gives CAISESAQGNQPQHF.

V usage is TRBV4-3 and J usage is TRBJ1-6; D unclear. Trimming stripped 0 bases from V and 9 bases from J, with 9 bases between. Germline loops: CDR1 LGHNA, CDR2 YSLEER. CDR3 size: 14 residues. CDR3 protein: CASSQEAEGSPLHF. For the CDR3, the DNA is TGCGCCAGCAGCCAAGAGGCTGAGGGTTCACCCCTCCACTTT.

This clone has just a few counts. The chain is built from TRBV13 and TRBJ1-2; D perhaps matches TRBD1 (5 bases). The CDR3 spans 16 residues. The germline V gene has CDR1 PRHDT and CDR2 FYEKMQ (reference sequence). V lost 2 bases, J lost 1 base, and 14 bases lay in between. CDR3 sequence: CASSLRDDSYNYGYTF. CDR3 DNA sequence: TGTGCCAGCAGCTTAAGGGATGACAGCTATAACTATGGCTACACCTTC.

The chain links TRBV29-1 to TRBJ2-1; D is uncertain. Trimming stripped 0 bases from V and 4 bases from J, with 7 bases between. This CDR3 region has 13 residues. CDR1 is SQVTM, CDR2 ANQGSEA, per germline. The CDR3 spells CSVEEAKYNEQFF. The CDR3 nucleotides are TGCAGCGTTGAAGAGGCCAAGTACAATGAGCAGTTCTTC.

The chain recombines TRBV5-5 with TRBJ2-1; no clear D gene. CDR3 length: 14 amino acids. Germline CDR1 SGHKS, CDR2 YYEKEE (reference sequence). The V end lost 2 bases, the J end lost 12 bases, and 18 bases lay between the germline ends. The CDR3 region is CASSFSPTDPGQFF. CDR3 nucleotide sequence: TGTGCCAGCAGCTTTTCCCCCACCGACCCGGGGCAGTTCTTC.

The chain couples TRBV29-1 to TRBJ1-1; D is ambiguous. Germline V lookup: CDR1 SQVTM, CDR2 ANQGSEA. The CDR3 consists of 13 residues. V was cut by 6 bases and J by 1 base, with 12 bases left in between. The CDR3 here is CSVRGTWNTEAFF. CDR3 sequence (DNA): TGCAGCGTCCGGGGTACATGGAACACTGAAGCTTTCTTT.

V and J are TRBV6-6 and TRBJ2-2; 7 bases line up with TRBD1. Germline V gene lookup returns CDR1 MNHNY and CDR2 SVGAGI (reference sequence). J gave up 1 base and V 7 bases, and 6 bases lay outside the gene matches. The CDR3 runs 15 residues. The CDR3 here is CASNLDRVNTGELFF. The CDR3 DNA is TGTGCCAGCAACCTCGACAGGGTGAACACCGGGGAGCTGTTTTTT.

The chain carries TRBV7-9 and TRBJ2-1, with TRBD1 matching 8 bases. The junction had 6 bases not matched to a gene; V was cut back by 5 bases and J by 9 bases. Per the germline V gene, CDR1 is SEHNR and CDR2 is FQNEAQ (reference sequence). The CDR3 covers 13 residues. The chain's CDR3 is CASSPQGVGEQFF. In nucleotides, the CDR3 is TGTGCCAGCAGCCCACAGGGGGTCGGTGAGCAGTTCTTC.

V and J are TRBV28 and TRBJ1-3; 7 bases map to TRBD1. The CDR3 is 20 residues long. Unmatched junction bases numbered 21, after V lost 6 bases and J lost 1 base. CDR1 MDHEN and CDR2 SYDVKM come from the germline V gene. CDR3: CASSPKMTGQGRWSGNTIYF. The CDR3 bases are TGTGCCAGCAGCCCCAAAATGACAGGGCAAGGCAGGTGGTCTGGAAACACCATATATTTT.